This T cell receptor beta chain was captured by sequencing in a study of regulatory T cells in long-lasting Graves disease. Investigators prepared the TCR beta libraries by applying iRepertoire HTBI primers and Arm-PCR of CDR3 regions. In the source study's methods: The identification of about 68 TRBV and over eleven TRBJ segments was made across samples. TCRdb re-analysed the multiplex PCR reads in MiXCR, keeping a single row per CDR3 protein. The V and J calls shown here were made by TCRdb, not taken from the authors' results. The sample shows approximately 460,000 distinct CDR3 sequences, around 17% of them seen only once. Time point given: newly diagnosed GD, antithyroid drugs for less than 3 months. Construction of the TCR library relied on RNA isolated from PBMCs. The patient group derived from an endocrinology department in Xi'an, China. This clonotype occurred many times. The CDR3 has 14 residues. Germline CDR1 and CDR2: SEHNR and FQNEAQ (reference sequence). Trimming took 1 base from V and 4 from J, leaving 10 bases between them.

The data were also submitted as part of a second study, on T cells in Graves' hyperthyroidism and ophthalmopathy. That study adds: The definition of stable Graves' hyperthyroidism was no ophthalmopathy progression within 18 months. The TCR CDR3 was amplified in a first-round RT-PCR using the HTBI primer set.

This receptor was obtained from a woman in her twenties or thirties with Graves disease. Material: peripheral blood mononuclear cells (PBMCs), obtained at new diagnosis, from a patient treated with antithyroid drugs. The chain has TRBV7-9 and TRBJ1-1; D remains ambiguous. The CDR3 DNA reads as TGTGCCAGCAGCTTAGGTTATGGGTCCACTGAAGCTTTCTTT. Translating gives CASSLGYGSTEAFF.